This T cell receptor (beta chain) was found in a study of tumor-infiltrating lymphocytes in primary liver carcinoma. The overall study: Samples returned roughly 3.65 to 7.5 million productive TCRbeta reads each. Read depth did not differ significantly between tissue types.

The table lists this clonotype with many counts. One end of the junction is discordant with germline, which a read error may explain. The source material, about 18-31 mg of unsorted bulk tissue, was used to co-extract RNA and DNA. The CDR3 consists of 14 residues. The germline V gene encodes CDR1 SQVTM and CDR2 ANQGSEA. Reverse transcription of around 0.45 ug total RNA with a constant-region primer produced TCR beta cDNA. The TCR beta library was amplified through three nested multiplex PCR rounds in a modified ARM-PCR procedure. Each of the first two PCR rounds ran roughly 9 cycles with TRBV1-TRBV30 forward and C-beta reverse primers. Each CDR3 protein is one row after TCRdb ran MiXCR on the multiplex PCR reads. Here the sample spans 55,000 or so distinct CDR3 sequences, 55% to 75% being singletons.

The chain carries TRBV29-1 and TRBJ2-5; unclear D gene. Sequencing was performed on liver tumor tissue from sampling region 2. Noted subset: tumor region T2, inferior pole. The sequence was collected from a man in his forties or fifties with primary liver carcinoma and hepatitis B virus infection. The CDR3 nucleotides read TGCAGCGTTGAATTCCCAGCCGCCCAAGAGAGCCAGTACTTC. Translation gives CSVEFPAAQESQYF. Full variable domain (rest looked up from reference TRBV29-1 and TRBJ2-5): SAVISQKPSRDICQRGTSLTIQCQVDSQVTMMFWYRQQPGQSLTLIATANQGSEATYESGFVIDKFPISRPNLTFSTLTVSNMSPEDSSIYLCSVEFPAAQESQYFGPGTRLLVL.